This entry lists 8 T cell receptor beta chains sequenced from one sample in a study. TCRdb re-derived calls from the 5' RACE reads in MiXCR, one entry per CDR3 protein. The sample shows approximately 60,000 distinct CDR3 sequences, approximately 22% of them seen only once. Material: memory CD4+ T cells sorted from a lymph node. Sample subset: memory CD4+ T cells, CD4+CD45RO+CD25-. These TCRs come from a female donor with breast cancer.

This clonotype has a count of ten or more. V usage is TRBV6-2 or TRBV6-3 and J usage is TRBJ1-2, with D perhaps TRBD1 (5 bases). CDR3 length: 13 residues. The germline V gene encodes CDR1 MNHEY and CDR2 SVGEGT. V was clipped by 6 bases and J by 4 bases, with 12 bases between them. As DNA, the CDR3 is TGTGCCAGCAGCCCGACAGTTCTCTATGGCTACACCTTC. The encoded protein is CASSPTVLYGYTF.

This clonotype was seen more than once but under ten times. CDR3 DNA sequence: TGTGCCAGCAGAATAGCGGATACGCAGTATTTT. Amino acids: CASRIADTQYF. V is TRBV7-9 and J is TRBJ2-3, with D maybe TRBD2 (5 bases). CDR3 length equals 11 residues. The germline V and J ends were trimmed by 6 bases and 6 bases, with 7 bases remaining between them. CDR1 is SEHNR and CDR2 is FQNEAQ in the germline V gene (reference sequence).

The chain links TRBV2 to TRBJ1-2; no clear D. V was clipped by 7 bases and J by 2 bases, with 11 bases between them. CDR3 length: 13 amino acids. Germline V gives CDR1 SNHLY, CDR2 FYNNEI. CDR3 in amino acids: CASTPGINYGYTF. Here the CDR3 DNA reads TGTGCCAGCACACCAGGAATAAACTATGGCTACACCTTC.

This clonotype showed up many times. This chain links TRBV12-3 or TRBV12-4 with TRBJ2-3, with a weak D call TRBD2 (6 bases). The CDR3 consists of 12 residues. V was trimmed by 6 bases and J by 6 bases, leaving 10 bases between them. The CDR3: CASRLASDTQYF. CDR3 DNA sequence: TGTGCCAGCAGACTAGCTTCCGATACGCAGTATTTT.

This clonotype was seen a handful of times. CDR3 bases: TGTGCCAGCAGCCCCGACAGGGGACTACGAAAGGATGGCTACACCTTC. Translation gives CASSPDRGLRKDGYTF. The rearrangement joins TRBV6-5 to TRBJ1-2, with 8 positions matching TRBD1. The CDR3 totals 16 residues. The V gene's germline CDR1 is MNHEY and CDR2 SVGAGI. The V and J ends lost 6 bases and 6 bases, in that order; junction bases with no gene match: 15.

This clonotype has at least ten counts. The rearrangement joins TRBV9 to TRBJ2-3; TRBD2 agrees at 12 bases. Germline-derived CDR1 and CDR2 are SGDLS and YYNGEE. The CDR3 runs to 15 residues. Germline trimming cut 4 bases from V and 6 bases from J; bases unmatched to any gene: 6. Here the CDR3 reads CASSQLAGGSDTQYF. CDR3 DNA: TGTGCCAGCAGCCAACTAGCGGGAGGATCGGATACGCAGTATTTT.

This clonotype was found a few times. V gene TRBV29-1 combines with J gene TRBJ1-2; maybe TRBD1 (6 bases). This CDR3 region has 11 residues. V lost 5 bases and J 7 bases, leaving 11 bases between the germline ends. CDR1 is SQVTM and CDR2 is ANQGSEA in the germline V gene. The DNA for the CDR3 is TGCAGCGTTTATACAGGGATTGGCTACACCTTC. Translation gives CSVYTGIGYTF.

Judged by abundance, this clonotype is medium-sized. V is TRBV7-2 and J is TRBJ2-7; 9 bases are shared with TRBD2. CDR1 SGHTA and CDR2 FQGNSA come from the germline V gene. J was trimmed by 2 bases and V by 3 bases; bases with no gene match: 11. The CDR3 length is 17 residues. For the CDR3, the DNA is TGTGCCAGCAGCTTTTATGCGGGAGGGTTCACCGCCTACGAGCAGTACTTC. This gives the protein CASSFYAGGFTAYEQYF.